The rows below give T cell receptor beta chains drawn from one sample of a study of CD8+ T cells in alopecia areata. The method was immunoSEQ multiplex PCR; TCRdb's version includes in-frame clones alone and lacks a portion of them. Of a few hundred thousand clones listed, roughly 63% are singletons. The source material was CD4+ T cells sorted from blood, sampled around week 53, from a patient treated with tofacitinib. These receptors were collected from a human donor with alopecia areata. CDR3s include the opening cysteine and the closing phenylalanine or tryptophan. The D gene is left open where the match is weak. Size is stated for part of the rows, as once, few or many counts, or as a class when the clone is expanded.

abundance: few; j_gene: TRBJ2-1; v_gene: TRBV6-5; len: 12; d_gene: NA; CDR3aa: CASSYPTGEQFF
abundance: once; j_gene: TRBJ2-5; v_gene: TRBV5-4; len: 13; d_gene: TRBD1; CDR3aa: CASSFDRGETQYF
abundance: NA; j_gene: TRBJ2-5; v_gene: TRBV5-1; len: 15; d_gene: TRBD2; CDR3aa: CASSLTPSGGETQYF
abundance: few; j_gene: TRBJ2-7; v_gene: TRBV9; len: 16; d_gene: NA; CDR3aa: CASSVAPGAGAYEQYF
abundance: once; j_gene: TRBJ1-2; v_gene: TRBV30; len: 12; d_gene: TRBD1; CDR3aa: CAWRGQGEGYTF
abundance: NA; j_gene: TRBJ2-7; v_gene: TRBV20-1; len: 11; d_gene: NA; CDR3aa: CSASTSNEQYF
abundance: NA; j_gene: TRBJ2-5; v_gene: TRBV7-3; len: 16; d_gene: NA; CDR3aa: CASSWSIGRLGETQYF
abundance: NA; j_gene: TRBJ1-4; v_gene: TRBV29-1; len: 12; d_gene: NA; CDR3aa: CSVGGFGEKLFF
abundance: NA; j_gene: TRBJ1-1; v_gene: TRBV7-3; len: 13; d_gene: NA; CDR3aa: CASSLKVNTEAFF
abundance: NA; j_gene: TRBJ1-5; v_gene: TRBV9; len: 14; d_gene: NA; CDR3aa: CASSVAAGDQPQHF
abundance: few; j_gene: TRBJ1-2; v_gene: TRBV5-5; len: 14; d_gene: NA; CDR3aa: CASSLAVGIGGYTF
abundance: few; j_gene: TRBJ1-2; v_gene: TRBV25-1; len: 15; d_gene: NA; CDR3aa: CASSEIEGRDVGYTF
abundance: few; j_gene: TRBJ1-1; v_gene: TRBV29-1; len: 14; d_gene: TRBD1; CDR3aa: CSLTGTGILTEAFF
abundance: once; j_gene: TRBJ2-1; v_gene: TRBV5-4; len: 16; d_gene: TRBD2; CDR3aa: CASSSSSGGSYNEQFF
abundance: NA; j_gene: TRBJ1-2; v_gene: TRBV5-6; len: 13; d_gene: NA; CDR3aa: CASSRGRVYGYTF
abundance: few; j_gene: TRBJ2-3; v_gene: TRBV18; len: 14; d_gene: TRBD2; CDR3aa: CASSPTSGADTQYF
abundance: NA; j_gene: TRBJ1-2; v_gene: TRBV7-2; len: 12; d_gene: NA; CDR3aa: CASSLEYYGYTF
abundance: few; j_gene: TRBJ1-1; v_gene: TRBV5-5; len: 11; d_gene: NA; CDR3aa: CASSLNTEAFF
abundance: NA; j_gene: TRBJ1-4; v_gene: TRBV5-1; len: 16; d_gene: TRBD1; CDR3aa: CASSLGARAGGEKLFF
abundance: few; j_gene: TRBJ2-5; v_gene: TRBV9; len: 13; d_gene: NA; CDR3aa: CASSVGTQETQYF
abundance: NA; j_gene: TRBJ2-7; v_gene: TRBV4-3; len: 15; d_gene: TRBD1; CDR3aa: CASSQMGQGGEEQYF
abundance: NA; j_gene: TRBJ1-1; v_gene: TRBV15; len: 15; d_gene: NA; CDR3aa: CATSRGGTGNTEAFF
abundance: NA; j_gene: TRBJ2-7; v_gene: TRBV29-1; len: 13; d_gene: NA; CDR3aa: CSVELVDSHQQYF
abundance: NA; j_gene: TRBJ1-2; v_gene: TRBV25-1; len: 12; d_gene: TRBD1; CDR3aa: CASSGTGYGYTF
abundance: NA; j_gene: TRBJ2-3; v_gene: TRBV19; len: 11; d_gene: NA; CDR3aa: CATKGPDTQYF
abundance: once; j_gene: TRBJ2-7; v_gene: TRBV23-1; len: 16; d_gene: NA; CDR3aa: CASSQSTQAGAYEQYF
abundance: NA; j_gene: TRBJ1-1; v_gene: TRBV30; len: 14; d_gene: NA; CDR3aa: CAWSEGRRNTEAFF
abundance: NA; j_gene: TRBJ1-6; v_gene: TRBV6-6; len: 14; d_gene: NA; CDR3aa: CASRDYLTGSPLHF
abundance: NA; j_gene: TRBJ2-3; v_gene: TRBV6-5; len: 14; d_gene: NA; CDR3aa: CASSYSQIPDTQYF
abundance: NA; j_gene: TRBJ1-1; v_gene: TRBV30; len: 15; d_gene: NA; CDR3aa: CAWTGNIWMNTEAFF
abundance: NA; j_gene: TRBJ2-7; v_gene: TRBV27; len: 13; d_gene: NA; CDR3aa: CASSLGTTAEQYF
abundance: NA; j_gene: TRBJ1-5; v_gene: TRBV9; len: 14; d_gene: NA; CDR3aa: CASSPGRTNQPQHF
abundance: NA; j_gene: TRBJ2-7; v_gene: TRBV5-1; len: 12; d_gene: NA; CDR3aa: CASSLDKAEQYF
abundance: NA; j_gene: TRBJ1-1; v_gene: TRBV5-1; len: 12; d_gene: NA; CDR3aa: CASYGLNTEAFF
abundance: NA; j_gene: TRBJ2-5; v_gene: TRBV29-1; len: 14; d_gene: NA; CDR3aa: CSVEEPTGAETQYF
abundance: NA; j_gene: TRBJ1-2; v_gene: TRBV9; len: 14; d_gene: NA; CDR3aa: CASSPGGPYYGYTF
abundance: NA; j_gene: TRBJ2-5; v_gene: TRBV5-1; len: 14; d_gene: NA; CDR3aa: CASSLSGTVETQYF
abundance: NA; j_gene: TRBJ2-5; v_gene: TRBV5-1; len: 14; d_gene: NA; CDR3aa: CASSLANRGETQYF
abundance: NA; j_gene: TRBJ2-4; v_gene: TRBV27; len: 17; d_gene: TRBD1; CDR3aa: CASSSGTGDIAKNIQYF
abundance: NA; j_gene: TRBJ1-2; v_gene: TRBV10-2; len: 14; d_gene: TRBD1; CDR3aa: CASSEQDRGHGYTF
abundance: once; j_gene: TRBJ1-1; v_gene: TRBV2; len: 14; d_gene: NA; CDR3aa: CASKSAGANTEAFF
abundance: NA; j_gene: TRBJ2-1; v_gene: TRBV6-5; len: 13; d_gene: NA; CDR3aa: CASSYGRGVEQFF
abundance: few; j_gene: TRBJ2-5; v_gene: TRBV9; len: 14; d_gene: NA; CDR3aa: CASSPGQRQETQYF
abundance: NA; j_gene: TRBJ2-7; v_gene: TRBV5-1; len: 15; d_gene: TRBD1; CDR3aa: CASSLGQGVSYEQYF
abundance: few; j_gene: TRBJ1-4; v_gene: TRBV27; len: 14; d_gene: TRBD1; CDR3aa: CASSPDRFTEKLFF